This entry lists 4 T cell receptor beta chains sequenced from one sample in a study of shared clonotypes between healthy human individuals. Sequencing used immunoSEQ multiplex PCR; TCRdb keeps in-frame clones, though not all of them. The sample contains roughly 1,500,000 clones, approximately 98.5% of which appear only once. Sequencing input: naive CD4+ T cells sorted from blood. Subset noted: CD45RA+ positively selected. These receptors all come from a man aged 25 to 45 in good health.

The chain joins TRBV5-1 to TRBJ2-7; 9 bases agree with TRBD1. This CDR3 region has 17 residues. V gave up 4 bases and J gave up 7 bases; unmatched junction bases: 18. The germline CDR1 and CDR2 sequences are SGHRS and YFSETQ. The CDR3 bases are TGCGCCAGCAGCAGCCCGATACTAACAGGGGGCGTGAATGAGCAGTACTTC. This translates into CASSSPILTGGVNEQYF.

CDR3 DNA: TGTGCCAGCAGCGTCGGAGGCGGAGATACGCAGTATTTT. The encoded protein is CASSVGGGDTQYF. The chain recombines TRBV9 with TRBJ2-3; maybe TRBD2 (5 bases). V lost 2 bases and J lost 5, with 9 bases in between. Germline V CDR1 and CDR2: SGDLS, YYNGEE. The CDR3 runs to 13 residues.

V is TRBV7-8 and J is TRBJ2-7; 7 bases match TRBD1. Germline trimming cut 5 bases from V and 6 bases from J; bases unmatched to any gene: 7. The CDR3 is 13 amino acids. Germline V lookup: CDR1 SGHVS, CDR2 FQNEAQ. CDR3 residues: CASSRDRAGEQYF. The CDR3 region has the DNA TGTGCCAGCAGCCGAGACAGGGCGGGCGAGCAGTACTTC.

V and J are TRBV4-1 and TRBJ2-7; 8 bases align to TRBD1. Germline V lookup: CDR1 MGHRA, CDR2 YSYEKL. Germline trimming cut 0 bases from V and 8 bases from J; bases unmatched to any gene: 6. The CDR3 has 14 amino acids. The CDR3 region is CASSQDGQGTQQYF. CDR3 bases: TGCGCCAGCAGCCAAGACGGACAGGGAACGCAGCAGTACTTC.